This T cell receptor (beta chain) was identified during a study of patients and donors after allogeneic stem cell transplantation. In TCRdb, the RT-PCR reads were re-called with MiXCR into one record per CDR3 protein. Here the sample spans around 90,000 distinct CDR3 sequences, under 50% being singletons. The CDR3 loop spans 13 amino acids. Trimming took 8 bases from V and 3 from J; bases not matched to a gene: 3. Germline V CDR1 and CDR2: MNHEY, SMNVEV (reference sequence). This clonotype was detected only a few times. Sequenced: blood, either unsorted or a sorted T cell fraction (not recorded which). This TCR was sampled from a human donor who was either an allogeneic HSCT recipient or a stem cell or donor lymphocyte infusion donor (not recorded which). It is not recorded whose cells these are; they may come from a transplant donor. The rearrangement uses TRBV27 and TRBJ2-1; 8 bases match TRBD1. The CDR3 region is CASRQGNYNEQFF. In DNA, the CDR3 is TGTGCCAGCCGACAGGGGAACTACAATGAGCAGTTCTTC.